The source of this TCR beta chain is a study of shared clonotypes between healthy human individuals. Notes on the study in general: Across a few donors, naive CD4 shared roughly 5.1%, naive CD8 more than 3%, memory CD4 roughly 2.2%, memory CD8 around 0.36%. In the sorted subsets, rarefaction showed sequencing was incomplete despite large depth. It was expected that sequencing depth would affect clonotype sharing among donors.

For this clone: The antigen is unknown.

The V end was cut by 0 bases, the J end by 0 bases, with 12 bases between. Germline V gene lookup returns CDR1 SGHVS and CDR2 FQNEAQ. The CDR3 spans 17 residues. Generated by immunoSEQ multiplex PCR, the TCRdb table keeps only in-frame clones and is missing some. The table shows a few million clones, with 92% occurring only once. Donors were healthy HIV-negative adults without recent acute infections or vaccinations. Sequences were obtained from naive CD4+ T cells from PBMCs. Documented subset: CD45RA+ positively selected. This TCR was recovered from a man aged 18 to 29 in good health. Some clones in this sample may be carry-over from other donors' samples. The chain recombines TRBV7-8 with TRBJ1-5; D unresolved. CDR3 region: CASSLALGVPSNQPQHF. CDR3 in DNA: TGTGCCAGCAGCTTAGCTCTTGGGGTACCTAGCAATCAGCCCCAGCATTTT. Filled out from reference TRBV7-8 and TRBJ1-5, the complete variable domain reads GAGVSQSPRYKVAKRGQDVALRCDPISGHVSLFWYQQALGQGPEFLTYFQNEAQLDKSGLPSDRFFAERPEGSVSTLKIQRTQQEDSAVYLCASSLALGVPSNQPQHFGDGTRLSIL.